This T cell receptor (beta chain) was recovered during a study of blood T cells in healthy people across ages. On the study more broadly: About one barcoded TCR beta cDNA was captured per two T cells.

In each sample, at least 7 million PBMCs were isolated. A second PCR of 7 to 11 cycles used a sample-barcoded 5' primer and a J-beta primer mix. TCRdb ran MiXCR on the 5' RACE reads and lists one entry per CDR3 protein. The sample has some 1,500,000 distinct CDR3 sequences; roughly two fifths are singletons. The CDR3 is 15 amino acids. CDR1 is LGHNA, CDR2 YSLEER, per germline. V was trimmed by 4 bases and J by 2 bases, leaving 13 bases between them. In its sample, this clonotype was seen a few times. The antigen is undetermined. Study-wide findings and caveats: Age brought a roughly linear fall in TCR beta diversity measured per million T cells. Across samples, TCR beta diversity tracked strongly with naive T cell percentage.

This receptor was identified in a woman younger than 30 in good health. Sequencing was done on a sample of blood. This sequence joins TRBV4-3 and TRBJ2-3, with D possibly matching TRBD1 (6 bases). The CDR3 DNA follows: TGCGCCAGCAGCCCCACAGGGTGGAACACAGATACGCAGTATTTT. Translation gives CASSPTGWNTDTQYF.